A selection of T cell receptor beta chains follows, all from one sample in a study of T cells in Graves' hyperthyroidism and ophthalmopathy. One entry per CDR3 protein results from TCRdb running MiXCR on the multiplex PCR reads. The table includes 300,000 to 400,000 distinct CDR3 sequences, around a sixth detected once. The sequenced sample was blood. These TCRs come from a woman between 50 and 59 years old with Graves' hyperthyroidism. The CDR3 runs from the conserved cysteine through the conserved F or W. The D gene is left open where the match is weak. For some rows the clone size is stated as once, few or many, or as a class when expanded; others skip it.

j_call: TRBJ2-1; d_call: .; clone_size: .; v_call: TRBV6-1; cdr3_nt: TGTGCCAGCAGCCCTGCGGGACGGGATGAGCAGTTCTTC; cdr3_aa: CASSPAGRDEQFF
j_call: TRBJ1-6; d_call: .; clone_size: few; v_call: TRBV27; cdr3_nt: TGTGCCAGCAGTTTGGCCGGGCTCGGGAGCTCCTATAATTCACCCCTCCACTTT; cdr3_aa: CASSLAGLGSSYNSPLHF
j_call: TRBJ1-6; d_call: .; clone_size: .; v_call: TRBV6-2/TRBV6-3; cdr3_nt: TGTGCCACCCGGGACTTGGCCGAATCACCCCTCCACTTT; cdr3_aa: CATRDLAESPLHF
j_call: TRBJ1-5; d_call: .; clone_size: .; v_call: TRBV27; cdr3_nt: TGTGCCAGCAGGACGGAATTTGGGCAGCCCCAGCATTTT; cdr3_aa: CASRTEFGQPQHF
j_call: TRBJ2-5; d_call: .; clone_size: .; v_call: TRBV2; cdr3_nt: TGTGCCAGCAGTGATCAACTAGAGGGGTACCAAGAGACCCAGTACTTC; cdr3_aa: CASSDQLEGYQETQYF
j_call: TRBJ2-5; d_call: TRBD1; clone_size: few; v_call: TRBV13; cdr3_nt: TGTGCCAGCAGCTCCAGGACAGGGATCGGAGAGACCCAGTACTTC; cdr3_aa: CASSSRTGIGETQYF
j_call: TRBJ2-2; d_call: .; clone_size: .; v_call: TRBV9; cdr3_nt: TGTGCCAGCAGCGTAGGGGGGAGGGGGCACACCGGGGAGCTGTTTTTT; cdr3_aa: CASSVGGRGHTGELFF
j_call: TRBJ1-1; d_call: .; clone_size: many; v_call: TRBV30; cdr3_nt: TGTGCCTCTAAACAGCCGACCCCAAACACTGAAGCTTTCTTT; cdr3_aa: CASKQPTPNTEAFF
j_call: TRBJ1-2; d_call: .; clone_size: few; v_call: TRBV4-1; cdr3_nt: TGCGCCAGCAGCCAAGAATCGGCTAACTATGGCTACACCTTC; cdr3_aa: CASSQESANYGYTF
j_call: TRBJ2-4; d_call: .; clone_size: .; v_call: TRBV29-1; cdr3_nt: TGCAGCGTTGTTGCCGGCGAAAACATTCAGTACTTC; cdr3_aa: CSVVAGENIQYF
j_call: TRBJ2-7; d_call: .; clone_size: many; v_call: TRBV7-2; cdr3_nt: TGTGCCAGCAAGGACAGCAGGGTGGGATACGAGCAGTACTTC; cdr3_aa: CASKDSRVGYEQYF
j_call: TRBJ2-1; d_call: .; clone_size: many; v_call: TRBV7-9; cdr3_nt: TGTGCCAGCAGCTCAAACCGGGCTCCCACTCTCGGTTACAATGAGCAGTTCTTC; cdr3_aa: CASSSNRAPTLGYNEQFF
j_call: TRBJ2-7; d_call: TRBD2; clone_size: many; v_call: TRBV12-3/TRBV12-4; cdr3_nt: TGTGCCAGCACCGCGAGCCCACTAGCGGGAGACGAGCAGTACTTC; cdr3_aa: CASTASPLAGDEQYF
j_call: TRBJ2-3; d_call: TRBD2; clone_size: many; v_call: TRBV27; cdr3_nt: TGTGCCAGCAGTTCCGTCCCGGGACTAGCGGGGGCTAGCACAGATACGCAGTATTTT; cdr3_aa: CASSSVPGLAGASTDTQYF
j_call: TRBJ1-4; d_call: .; clone_size: few; v_call: TRBV11-1; cdr3_nt: TGTGCCAGCAGCTCGGCCCCAGAACAGGAAAAACTGTTTTTT; cdr3_aa: CASSSAPEQEKLFF
j_call: TRBJ2-5; d_call: TRBD2; clone_size: many; v_call: TRBV7-9; cdr3_nt: TGTGCCAGCAGCCCGGTGCGGGGGGGCATCGAGACCCAGTACTTC; cdr3_aa: CASSPVRGGIETQYF
j_call: TRBJ2-1; d_call: TRBD2; clone_size: few; v_call: TRBV6-1; cdr3_nt: TGTGCCAGCAGGGGACTAGCGGGAGACAATGAGCAGTTCTTC; cdr3_aa: CASRGLAGDNEQFF
j_call: TRBJ1-3; d_call: TRBD1; clone_size: .; v_call: TRBV12-3/TRBV12-4; cdr3_nt: TGTGCCAGCAAACAGGGGTCTGGAAACACCATATATTTT; cdr3_aa: CASKQGSGNTIYF
j_call: TRBJ2-7; d_call: TRBD1; clone_size: few; v_call: TRBV18; cdr3_nt: TGTGCCAGCTCACCTACAGGGGGCGCGGGGTCCTACGAGCAGTACTTC; cdr3_aa: CASSPTGGAGSYEQYF
j_call: TRBJ2-7; d_call: TRBD2; clone_size: many; v_call: TRBV10-3; cdr3_nt: TGTGCCATAGCCGGGACTAGCGGCAAATACGAGCAGTACTTC; cdr3_aa: CAIAGTSGKYEQYF
j_call: TRBJ2-5; d_call: TRBD2; clone_size: few; v_call: TRBV29-1; cdr3_nt: TGCAGCGTTTCGAGGGCGCGGGGGGAGACCCAGTACTTC; cdr3_aa: CSVSRARGETQYF
j_call: TRBJ2-1; d_call: .; clone_size: many; v_call: TRBV7-8; cdr3_nt: TGTGCCAGCAGCTTAGTGTGGGGCAGGGCCTACAATGAGCAGTTCTTC; cdr3_aa: CASSLVWGRAYNEQFF
j_call: TRBJ2-7; d_call: .; clone_size: .; v_call: TRBV11-3; cdr3_nt: TGTGCCAGCGCTTCCACGGGGGACTACGAGCAGTACTTC; cdr3_aa: CASASTGDYEQYF